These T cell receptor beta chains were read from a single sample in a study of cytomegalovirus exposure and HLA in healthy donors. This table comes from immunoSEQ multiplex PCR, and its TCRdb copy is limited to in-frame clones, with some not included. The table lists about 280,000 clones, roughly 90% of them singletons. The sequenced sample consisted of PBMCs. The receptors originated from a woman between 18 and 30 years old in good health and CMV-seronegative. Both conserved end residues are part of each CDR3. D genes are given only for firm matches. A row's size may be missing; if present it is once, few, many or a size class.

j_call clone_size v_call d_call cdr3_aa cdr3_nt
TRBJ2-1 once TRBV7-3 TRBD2 CASSSSSGSDEQFF TGTGCCAGCAGCTCGTCTAGCGGGTCCGATGAGCAGTTCTTC
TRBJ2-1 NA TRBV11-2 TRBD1 CASSSPGGSNRGSYNEQFF TGTGCCAGCAGTTCTCCAGGGGGTTCGAACAGGGGGTCCTACAATGAGCAGTTCTTC
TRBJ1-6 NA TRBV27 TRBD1 CASSNRDRGPPLHF TGTGCCAGCAGCAACCGGGACAGGGGCCCACCCCTCCACTTT
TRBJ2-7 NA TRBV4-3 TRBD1 CASSQATGEYEQYF TGCGCCAGCAGCCAAGCTACAGGGGAATACGAGCAGTACTTC
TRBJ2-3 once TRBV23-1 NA CASSQFTFDRQSTDTQYF TGCGCCAGCAGTCAATTTACATTCGACAGGCAAAGCACAGATACGCAGTATTTT
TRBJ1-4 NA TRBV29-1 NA CSVPGGQQAAEKLFF TGCAGCGTCCCCGGTGGTCAACAGGCGGCTGAAAAACTGTTTTTT
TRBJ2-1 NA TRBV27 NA CASSSRLISYNEQFF TGTGCCAGCAGTTCGCGACTTATATCCTACAATGAGCAGTTCTTC
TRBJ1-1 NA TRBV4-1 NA CASSQWPLNTEAFF TGCGCCAGCAGCCAATGGCCTCTGAACACTGAAGCTTTCTTT
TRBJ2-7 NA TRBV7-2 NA CASSLQGRFYEQYF TGTGCCAGCAGCTTACAGGGCAGGTTCTACGAGCAGTACTTC
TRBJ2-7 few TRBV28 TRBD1 CASVDGTGGIYEQYF TGTGCCAGTGTGGACGGGACAGGGGGGATCTACGAGCAGTACTTC
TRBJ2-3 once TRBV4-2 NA CASSAPPPQDTQYF TGTGCCAGCAGCGCCCCTCCCCCCCAGGATACGCAGTATTTT